The 16 T cell receptor beta chains in this list originate from one sample, sequenced in a study of blood T cell repertoires in COVID-19. The data were produced by immunoSEQ multiplex PCR, yet TCRdb's version contains in-frame clones alone and is incomplete. Of around 270,000 clones in the sample, 80% to 95% were seen once. Sequenced material: peripheral blood. The source of these receptors is a person aged 18 to 29 with COVID-19, enrolled during active disease.

J is TRBJ2-1 and V is TRBV19; a weak D match, TRBD2 (6 bases). Germline V lookup: CDR1 LNHDA, CDR2 SQIVND (reference sequence). Deletions cut 1 base from V and 7 bases from J, with 17 bases between. The CDR3 extends over 16 amino acids. This CDR3 is CASSIAYGGMRNEQFF. CDR3 DNA: TGTGCCAGTAGTATAGCCTACGGCGGGATGAGGAATGAGCAGTTCTTC.

The V and J genes are TRBV19 and TRBJ2-7; tentatively, D is TRBD1 (5 bases). Trimming left V 5 bases short and J 6 bases short, with 11 bases between. Germline V gene lookup returns CDR1 LNHDA and CDR2 SQIVND (reference sequence). The CDR3 is made up of 12 amino acids. The chain's CDR3 is CASSYRSGEQYF. CDR3 in DNA: TGTGCCAGTAGTTACAGGTCGGGCGAGCAGTACTTC.

This sequence joins TRBV28 and TRBJ2-3; TRBD1 might be the D (5 bases). Germline CDR1 and CDR2: MDHEN and SYDVKM. V was cut by 5 bases and J by 5 bases, with 5 bases left in between. The CDR3 extends over 11 amino acids. The CDR3 nucleotides read TGTGCCAGCAGTCAGGGAGATACGCAGTATTTT. Protein product: CASSQGDTQYF.

This chain joins TRBV7-8 and TRBJ1-2, with TRBD1 identical over 7 bases. V gave up 5 bases and J gave up 6 bases; unmatched junction bases: 9. CDR1 is SGHVS and CDR2 is FQNEAQ in the germline V gene. The CDR3 consists of 14 residues. CDR3 coding DNA: TGTGCCAGCAGCCCGCGACAGGGTTTCCATGGCTACACCTTC. It encodes CASSPRQGFHGYTF.

In DNA, the CDR3 is TGCGCCAGCAGCCAGAGGGTAGCGGACACAGATACGCAGTATTTT. This sequence encodes CASSQRVADTDTQYF. The chain carries TRBV4-1 and TRBJ2-3, with D perhaps TRBD2 (6 bases). The CDR3 length is 15 residues. V dropped 3 bases and J dropped 2 bases, with 12 bases sitting between them. Germline loops: CDR1 MGHRA, CDR2 YSYEKL.

Regarding this clone: One end of the junction varies from germline; a read error may be responsible. V and J are TRBV7-9 and TRBJ2-7; D may be TRBD1 (6 bases). The V gene's germline CDR1 is SEHNR and CDR2 FQNEAQ (reference sequence). The CDR3 runs 12 residues. CDR3 nucleotides: TGTGCCAGCAGCAGCCGGGACACGGAGCGGTACTTC. This codes for CASSSRDTERYF. Supplemented by reference TRBV7-9 and TRBJ2-7, the full variable domain reads DTGVSQNPRHKITKRGQNVTFRCDPISEHNRLYWYRQTLGQGPEFLTYFQNEAQLEKSRLLSDRFSAERPKGSFSTLEIQRTEQGDSAMYLCASSSRDTERYFGPGTRLTVT.

V is TRBV6-1 and J is TRBJ2-7; 7 nucleotides match TRBD2. The germline CDR1 and CDR2 sequences are MNHNS and SASEGT. The CDR3 spans 15 residues. Germline trimming cut 2 bases from V and 2 bases from J; bases unmatched to any gene: 6. The CDR3 loop reads CASSELGSGAYEQYF. The CDR3 DNA follows: TGTGCCAGCAGTGAATTGGGGAGCGGGGCCTACGAGCAGTACTTC.

This sequence joins TRBV18 and TRBJ2-1; 11 nucleotides align to TRBD2. Germline V gene sequence: CDR1 KGHSH, CDR2 LQKENI. The junction had 5 bases not matched to a gene; V was cut back by 6 bases and J by 4 bases. The CDR3 contains 15 residues. The CDR3 coding sequence is TGTGCCAGCTCGTATACTAGCGGGAGTTACAATGAGCAGTTCTTC. Translation: CASSYTSGSYNEQFF. Full variable domain (remainder filled in from reference TRBV18 and TRBJ2-1): NAGVMQNPRHLVRRRGQEARLRCSPMKGHSHVYWYRQLPEEGLKFMVYLQKENIIDESGMPKERFSAEFPKEGPSILRIQQVVRGDSAAYFCASSYTSGSYNEQFFGPGTRLTVL.

The chain employs TRBV25-1 and TRBJ2-7; a possible D gene is TRBD1 (5 bases). The CDR3 has 13 amino acids. Trimming pared 2 bases from V and 6 bases from J, leaving 11 bases between. Germline V gives CDR1 MGHDK, CDR2 SYGVNS. CDR3 coding DNA: TGTGCCAGCAGTGAACAGGGTAAGGGCGAGCAGTACTTC. Its protein is CASSEQGKGEQYF.

The CDR3 sequence is CAWSRNTQETQYF. The CDR3 DNA reads TGTGCCTGGAGTCGTAACACCCAAGAGACCCAGTACTTC. The chain recombines TRBV30 with TRBJ2-5; D remains ambiguous. CDR1 is GTSNPN and CDR2 is SVGIG in the germline V gene (reference sequence). Trimming shortened V by 2 bases and J by 1 base, and 8 bases separated the two germline ends. The CDR3 length is 13 residues.

This clone was recorded only once. V is TRBV3-1 (or the pseudogene TRBV3-2) and J is TRBJ2-2; a possible D gene is TRBD1 (6 bases). The V end was cut by 4 bases, the J end by 5 bases, with 8 bases between. Germline V gene sequence: CDR1 LGHDT, CDR2 YNNKEL (reference sequence). The CDR3 is 13 residues long. CDR3 bases: TGTGCCAGCAGCCCACAGGGAACCGGGGAGCTGTTTTTT. The encoded protein is CASSPQGTGELFF.

Turning to this clone: A read error may account for a junction end that differs from germline. The chain couples TRBV25-1 to TRBJ2-7; D remains ambiguous. The germline V gene has CDR1 MGHDK and CDR2 SYGVNS. The CDR3 is made up of 14 amino acids. The CDR3 DNA reads as TGTGCCAGCAGTCCTCAAAGGAGCTCCCACGAGCAGTACTTC. Its protein product is CASSPQRSSHEQYF.

The V call is TRBV7-9, the J call TRBJ2-3; 9 bases fit TRBD1. V was pared by 4 bases and J by 4 bases, with 3 bases of the junction left unmatched. CDR3 length equals 14 residues. Looked up from germline, CDR1 is SEHNR and CDR2 is FQNEAQ (reference sequence). This CDR3 is CASSSGTGPDTQYF. For the CDR3, the DNA is TGTGCCAGCAGCTCAGGGACAGGGCCAGATACGCAGTATTTT.

This chain uses TRBV11-1 with TRBJ1-2; TRBD1 aligns across 8 bases. Looked up from germline, CDR1 is SGHAT and CDR2 is FQDESV (reference sequence). This CDR3 is built from 14 residues. V shed 5 bases, J shed 7 bases, and the junction held 9 bases outside the gene matches. Here the CDR3 DNA reads TGTGCCAGCAGCAAAGACAGGGGTCCAGGTGGCTACACCTTC. Translated, it gives CASSKDRGPGGYTF.

This chain connects TRBV7-9 to TRBJ1-5; no firm D call. The V gene lost 5 bases and the J gene lost 7 bases, with 15 bases spanning the gap. The CDR3 contains 14 residues. Germline V gene lookup returns CDR1 SEHNR and CDR2 FQNEAQ (reference sequence). The CDR3, as DNA: TGTGCCAGCAGCGCGGGGATTTCGGGACAGCCCCAGCATTTT. Its translation: CASSAGISGQPQHF.

V usage is TRBV2 and J usage is TRBJ2-7, with D perhaps TRBD2 (6 bases). V lost 11 bases and J 0 bases, leaving 14 bases between the germline ends. Germline loops: CDR1 SNHLY, CDR2 FYNNEI. The CDR3 consists of 13 residues. CDR3: CARGGGNSYEQYF. The CDR3 bases are TGTGCCCGCGGCGGCGGGAACTCCTACGAGCAGTACTTC.